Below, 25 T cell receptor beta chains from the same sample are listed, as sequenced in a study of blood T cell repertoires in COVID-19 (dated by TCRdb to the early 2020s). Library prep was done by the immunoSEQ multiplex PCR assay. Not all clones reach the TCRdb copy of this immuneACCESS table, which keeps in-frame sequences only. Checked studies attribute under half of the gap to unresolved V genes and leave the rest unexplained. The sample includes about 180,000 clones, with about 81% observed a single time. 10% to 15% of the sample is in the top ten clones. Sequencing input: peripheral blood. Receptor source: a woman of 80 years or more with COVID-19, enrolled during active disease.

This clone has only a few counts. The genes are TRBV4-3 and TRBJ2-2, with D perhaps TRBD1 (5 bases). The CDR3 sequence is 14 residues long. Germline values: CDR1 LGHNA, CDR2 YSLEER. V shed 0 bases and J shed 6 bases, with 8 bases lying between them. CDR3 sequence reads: CASSQDREAGELFF. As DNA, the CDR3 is TGCGCCAGCAGCCAAGACAGGGAAGCCGGGGAGCTGTTTTTT.

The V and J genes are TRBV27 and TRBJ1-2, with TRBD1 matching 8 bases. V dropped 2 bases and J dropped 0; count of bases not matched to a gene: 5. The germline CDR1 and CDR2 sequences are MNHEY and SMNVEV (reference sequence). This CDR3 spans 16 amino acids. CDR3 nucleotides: TGTGCCAGCAGTTTACAGGGACAGGCCGCTAACTATGGCTACACCTTC. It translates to CASSLQGQAANYGYTF.

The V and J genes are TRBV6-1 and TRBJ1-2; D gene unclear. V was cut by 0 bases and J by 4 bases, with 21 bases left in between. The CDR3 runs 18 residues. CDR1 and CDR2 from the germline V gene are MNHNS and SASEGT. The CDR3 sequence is CASSEAITGGRTPYGYTF. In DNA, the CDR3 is TGTGCCAGCAGTGAAGCGATTACTGGAGGTAGAACACCCTATGGCTACACCTTC.

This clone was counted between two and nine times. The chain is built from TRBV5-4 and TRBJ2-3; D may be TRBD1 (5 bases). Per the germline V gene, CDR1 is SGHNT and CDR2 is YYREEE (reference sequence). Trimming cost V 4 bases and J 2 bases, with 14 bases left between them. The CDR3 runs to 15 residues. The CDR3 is CASSQDRGFTDTQYF. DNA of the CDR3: TGTGCCAGCAGCCAAGACAGAGGATTCACAGATACGCAGTATTTT.

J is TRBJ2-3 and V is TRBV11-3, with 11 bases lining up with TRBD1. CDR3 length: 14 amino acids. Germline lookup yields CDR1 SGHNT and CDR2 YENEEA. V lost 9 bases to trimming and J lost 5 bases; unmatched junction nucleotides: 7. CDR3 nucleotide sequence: TGTGCCAGTACGGACAGGGGGCGTAGAGATACGCAGTATTTT. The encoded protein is CASTDRGRRDTQYF.

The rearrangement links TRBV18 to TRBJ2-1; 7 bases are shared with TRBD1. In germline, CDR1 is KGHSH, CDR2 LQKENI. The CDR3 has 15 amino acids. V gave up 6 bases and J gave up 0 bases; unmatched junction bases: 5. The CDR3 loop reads CASSVTGSSYNEQFF. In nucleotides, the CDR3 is TGTGCCAGCTCCGTGACAGGGAGCTCCTACAATGAGCAGTTCTTC.

The CDR3 DNA follows: TGTGCCAGAAGCGGATGGGACAGGTTCTCCTATGGCTACACCTTC. Its protein product is CARSGWDRFSYGYTF. The chain couples TRBV7-5 to TRBJ1-2; the DNA was not used to check the table's D call, TRBD1. TRBV7-5 is recorded as a pseudogene. CDR3 length: 15 residues.

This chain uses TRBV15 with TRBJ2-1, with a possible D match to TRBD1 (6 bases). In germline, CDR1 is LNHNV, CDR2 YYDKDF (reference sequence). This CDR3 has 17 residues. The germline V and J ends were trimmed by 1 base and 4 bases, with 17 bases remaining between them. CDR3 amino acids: CATSRVPHLTGYNEQFF. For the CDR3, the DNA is TGTGCCACCAGCAGAGTCCCTCATCTTACAGGGTACAATGAGCAGTTCTTC.

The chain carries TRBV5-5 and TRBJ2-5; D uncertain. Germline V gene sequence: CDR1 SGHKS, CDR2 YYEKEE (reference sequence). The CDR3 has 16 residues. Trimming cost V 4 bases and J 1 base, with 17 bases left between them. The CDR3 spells CASSERINPSQETQYF. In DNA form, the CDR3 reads TGTGCCAGCAGCGAAAGAATTAACCCCAGCCAAGAGACCCAGTACTTC.

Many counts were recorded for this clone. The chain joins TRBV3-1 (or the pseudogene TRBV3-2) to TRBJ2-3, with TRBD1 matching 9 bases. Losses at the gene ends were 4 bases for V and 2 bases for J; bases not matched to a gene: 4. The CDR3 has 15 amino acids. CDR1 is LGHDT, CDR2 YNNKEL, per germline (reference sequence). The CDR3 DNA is TGTGCCAGCAGCCCCGGACAGGGGTTCACAGATACGCAGTATTTT. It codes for CASSPGQGFTDTQYF.

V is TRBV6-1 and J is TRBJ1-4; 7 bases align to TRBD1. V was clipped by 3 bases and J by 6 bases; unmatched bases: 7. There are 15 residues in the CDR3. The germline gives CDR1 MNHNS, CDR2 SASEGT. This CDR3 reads CASSDLGQSYEKLFF. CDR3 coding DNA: TGTGCCAGCAGTGATCTGGGACAGAGCTATGAAAAACTGTTTTTT.

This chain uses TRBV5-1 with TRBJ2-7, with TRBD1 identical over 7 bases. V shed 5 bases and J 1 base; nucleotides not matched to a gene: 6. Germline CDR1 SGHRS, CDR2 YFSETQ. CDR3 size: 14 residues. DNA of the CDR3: TGCGCCAGCAGAAGGGACAGCGTATCCTACGAGCAGTACTTC. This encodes CASRRDSVSYEQYF.

Written as DNA, the CDR3 is TGTGCCAGCAGCCAAGATTTAGAGGGCTTCTCCTACGAGCAGTACTTC. Translating gives CASSQDLEGFSYEQYF. The rearrangement links TRBV4-2 to TRBJ2-7; possible D gene TRBD2, 5 bases. This CDR3 is 16 amino acids long. The germline V gene has CDR1 LGHNA and CDR2 YNFKEQ. V lost 0 bases, J lost 0 bases, and 12 bases lay in between.

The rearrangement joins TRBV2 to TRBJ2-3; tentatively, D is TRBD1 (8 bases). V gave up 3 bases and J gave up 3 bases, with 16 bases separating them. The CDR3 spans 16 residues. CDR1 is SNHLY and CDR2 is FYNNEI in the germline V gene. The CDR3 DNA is TGTGCCAGCAGTGACGGAGACAGGGGAGGGACAGATACGCAGTATTTT. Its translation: CASSDGDRGGTDTQYF. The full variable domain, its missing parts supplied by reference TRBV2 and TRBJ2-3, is EPEVTQTPSHQVTQMGQEVILRCVPISNHLYFYWYRQILGQKVEFLVSFYNNEISEKSEIFDDQFSVERPDGSNFTLKIRSTKLEDSAMYFCASSDGDRGGTDTQYFGPGTRLTVL.

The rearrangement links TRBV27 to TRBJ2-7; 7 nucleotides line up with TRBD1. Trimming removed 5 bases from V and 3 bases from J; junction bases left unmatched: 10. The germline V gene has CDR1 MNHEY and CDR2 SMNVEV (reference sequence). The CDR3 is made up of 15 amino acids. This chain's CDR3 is CASSTNRGTVYEQYF. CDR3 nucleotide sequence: TGTGCCAGCAGTACAAACAGGGGTACAGTCTACGAGCAGTACTTC.

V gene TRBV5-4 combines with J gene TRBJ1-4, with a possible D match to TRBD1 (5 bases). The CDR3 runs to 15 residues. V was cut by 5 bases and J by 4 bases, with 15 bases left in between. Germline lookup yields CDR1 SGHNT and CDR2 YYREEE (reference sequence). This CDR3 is CASSSRQSYNEKLFF. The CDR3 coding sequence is TGTGCCAGCAGTTCAAGACAGAGCTATAATGAAAAACTGTTTTTT.

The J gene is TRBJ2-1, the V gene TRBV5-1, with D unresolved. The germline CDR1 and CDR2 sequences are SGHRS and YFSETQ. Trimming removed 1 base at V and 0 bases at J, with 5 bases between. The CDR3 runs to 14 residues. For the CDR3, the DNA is TGCGCCAGCAGCTTGACCGGCTCCTACAATGAGCAGTTCTTC. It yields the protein CASSLTGSYNEQFF.

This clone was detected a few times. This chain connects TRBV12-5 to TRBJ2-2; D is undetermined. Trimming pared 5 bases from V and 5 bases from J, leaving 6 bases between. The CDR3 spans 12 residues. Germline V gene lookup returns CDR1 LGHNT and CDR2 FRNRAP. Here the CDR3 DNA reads TGTGCTAGTGGTCCCCTTACCGGGGAGCTGTTTTTT. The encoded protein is CASGPLTGELFF.

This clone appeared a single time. The DNA for the CDR3 is TGCGCCAGCAGCCACAACAGGGGGCAAGGCTACACCTTC. Translated, it gives CASSHNRGQGYTF. This chain joins TRBV4-1 and TRBJ1-2; 9 bases fit TRBD1. The CDR3 is 13 amino acids. J was trimmed by 8 bases and V by 3 bases; bases with no gene match: 4. Germline V gives CDR1 MGHRA, CDR2 YSYEKL.

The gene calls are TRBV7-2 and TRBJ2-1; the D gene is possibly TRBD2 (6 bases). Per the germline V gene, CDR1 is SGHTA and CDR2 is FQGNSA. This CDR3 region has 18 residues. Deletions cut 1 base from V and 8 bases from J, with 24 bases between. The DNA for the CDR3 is TGTGCCAGCAGCTTAGAGGGCGCAGCAGCGGGCCCCCTGGATGAGCAGTTCTTC. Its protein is CASSLEGAAAGPLDEQFF.

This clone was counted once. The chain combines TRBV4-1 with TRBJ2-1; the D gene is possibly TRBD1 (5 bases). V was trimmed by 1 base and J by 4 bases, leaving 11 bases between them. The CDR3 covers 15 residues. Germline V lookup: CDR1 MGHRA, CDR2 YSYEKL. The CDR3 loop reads CASSQVGQGYNEQFF. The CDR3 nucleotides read TGCGCCAGCAGCCAAGTGGGCCAGGGATACAATGAGCAGTTCTTC.

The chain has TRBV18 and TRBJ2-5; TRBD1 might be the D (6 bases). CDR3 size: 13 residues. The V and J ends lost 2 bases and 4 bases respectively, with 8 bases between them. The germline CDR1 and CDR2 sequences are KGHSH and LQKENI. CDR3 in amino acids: CASSPGGRETQYF. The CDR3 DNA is TGTGCCAGCTCACCAGGGGGCCGAGAGACCCAGTACTTC. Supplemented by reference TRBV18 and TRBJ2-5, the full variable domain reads NAGVMQNPRHLVRRRGQEARLRCSPMKGHSHVYWYRQLPEEGLKFMVYLQKENIIDESGMPKERFSAEFPKEGPSILRIQQVVRGDSAAYFCASSPGGRETQYFGPGTRLLVL.

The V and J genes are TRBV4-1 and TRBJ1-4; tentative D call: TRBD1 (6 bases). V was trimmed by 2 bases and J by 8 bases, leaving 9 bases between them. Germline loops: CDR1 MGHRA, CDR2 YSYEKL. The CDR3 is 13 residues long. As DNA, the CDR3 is TGCGCCAGCAGCCAACAAACAGGGGAAAAACTGTTTTTT. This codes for CASSQQTGEKLFF.

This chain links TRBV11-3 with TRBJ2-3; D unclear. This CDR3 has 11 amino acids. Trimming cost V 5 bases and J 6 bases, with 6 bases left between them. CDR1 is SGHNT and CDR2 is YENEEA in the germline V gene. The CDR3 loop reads CASSLSDTQYF. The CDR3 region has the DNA TGTGCCAGCAGCCTCAGTGATACGCAGTATTTT.

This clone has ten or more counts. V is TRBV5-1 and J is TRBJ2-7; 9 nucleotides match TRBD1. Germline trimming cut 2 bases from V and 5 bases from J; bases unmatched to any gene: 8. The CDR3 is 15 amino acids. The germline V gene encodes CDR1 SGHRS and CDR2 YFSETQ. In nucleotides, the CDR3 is TGCGCCAGCAGCTTATGGGACAGGGCCGTCGACGAGCAGTACTTC. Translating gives CASSLWDRAVDEQYF.